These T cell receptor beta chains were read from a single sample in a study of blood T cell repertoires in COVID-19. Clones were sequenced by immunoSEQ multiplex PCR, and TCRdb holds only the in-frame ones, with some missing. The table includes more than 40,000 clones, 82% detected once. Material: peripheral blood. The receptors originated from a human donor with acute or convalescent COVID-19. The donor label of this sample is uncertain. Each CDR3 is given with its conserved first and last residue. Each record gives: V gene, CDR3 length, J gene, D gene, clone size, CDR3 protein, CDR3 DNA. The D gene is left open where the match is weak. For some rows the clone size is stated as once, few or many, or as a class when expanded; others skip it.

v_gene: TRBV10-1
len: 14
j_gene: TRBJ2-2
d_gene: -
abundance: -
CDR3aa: CASSESADTGELFF
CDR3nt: TGCGCCAGCAGTGAGTCAGCGGATACCGGGGAGCTGTTTTTT

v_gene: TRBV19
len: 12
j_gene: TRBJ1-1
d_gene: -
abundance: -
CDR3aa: CATSYGNTEAFF
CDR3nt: TGTGCCACCTCTTACGGGAACACTGAAGCTTTCTTT

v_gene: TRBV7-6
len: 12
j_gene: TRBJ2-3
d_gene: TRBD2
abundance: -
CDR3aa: CASSLAGRTQYF
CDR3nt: TGTGCCAGCAGCTTAGCCGGGAGGACGCAGTATTTT

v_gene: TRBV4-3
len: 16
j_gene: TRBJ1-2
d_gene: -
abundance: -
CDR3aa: CASSQDLRGGNYGYTF
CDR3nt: TGCGCCAGCAGCCAAGATTTAAGGGGGGGCAACTATGGCTACACCTTC

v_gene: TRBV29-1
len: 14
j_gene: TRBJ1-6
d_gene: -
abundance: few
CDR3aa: CSVLPQGSNSPLHF
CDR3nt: TGCAGCGTTTTACCCCAGGGTTCGAATTCACCCCTCCACTTT

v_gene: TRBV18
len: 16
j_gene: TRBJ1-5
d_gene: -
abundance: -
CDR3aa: CASSPSHTSNNQPQHF
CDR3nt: TGTGCCAGCTCACCATCACACACCAGTAACAATCAGCCCCAGCATTTT

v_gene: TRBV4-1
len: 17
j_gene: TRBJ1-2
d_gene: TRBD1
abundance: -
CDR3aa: CASSQASVGTGFYGYTF
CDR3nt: TGCGCCAGCAGCCAGGCTTCGGTGGGGACAGGCTTCTATGGCTACACCTTC

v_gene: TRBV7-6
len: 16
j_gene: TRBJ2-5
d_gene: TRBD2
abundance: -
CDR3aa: CASSPRLAGGQETQYF
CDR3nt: TGTGCCAGCAGCCCACGACTAGCGGGGGGACAAGAGACCCAGTACTTC

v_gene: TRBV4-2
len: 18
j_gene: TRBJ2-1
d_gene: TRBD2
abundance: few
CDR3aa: CASSPQLPSWGTTFEQFF
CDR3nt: TGTGCCAGCAGCCCGCAGCTCCCCTCCTGGGGGACTACATTTGAGCAGTTCTTC

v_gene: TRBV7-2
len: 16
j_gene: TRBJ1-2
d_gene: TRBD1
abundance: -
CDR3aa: CASSLDYRGSMGGYTF
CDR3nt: TGTGCCAGCAGCTTGGACTACAGGGGCTCCATGGGTGGCTACACCTTC

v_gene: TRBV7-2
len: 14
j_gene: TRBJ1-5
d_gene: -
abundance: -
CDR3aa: CASSEKGTNQPQHF
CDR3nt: TGTGCCAGCAGCGAAAAGGGGACTAATCAGCCCCAGCATTTT

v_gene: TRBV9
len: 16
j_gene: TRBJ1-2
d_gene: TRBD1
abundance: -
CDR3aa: CASSGVRDRGYYGYTF
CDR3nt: TGTGCCAGCAGCGGAGTCCGGGACAGGGGATACTATGGCTACACCTTC

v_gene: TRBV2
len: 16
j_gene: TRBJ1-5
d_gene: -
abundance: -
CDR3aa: CASSSGTTYSNQPQHF
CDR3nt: TGTGCCAGCAGTTCCGGGACAACTTATAGCAATCAGCCCCAGCATTTT

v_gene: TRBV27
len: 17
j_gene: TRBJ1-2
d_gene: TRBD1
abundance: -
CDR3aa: CASSPRTGGDGGYGYTF
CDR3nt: TGTGCCAGCAGTCCGAGGACAGGGGGCGACGGGGGCTATGGCTACACCTTC

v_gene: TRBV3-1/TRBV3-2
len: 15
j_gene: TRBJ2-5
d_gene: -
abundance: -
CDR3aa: CASSQDWQIQETQYF
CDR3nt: TGTGCCAGCAGCCAAGATTGGCAGATTCAAGAGACCCAGTACTTC

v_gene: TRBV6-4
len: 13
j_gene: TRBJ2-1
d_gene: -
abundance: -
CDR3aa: CASSPGRSNEQFF
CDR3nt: TGTGCCAGCAGCCCTGGCCGATCCAATGAGCAGTTCTTC

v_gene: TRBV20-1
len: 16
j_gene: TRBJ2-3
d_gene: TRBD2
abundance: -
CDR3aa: CSASILASGWTDTQYF
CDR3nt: TGCAGTGCTAGTATTCTGGCTAGCGGCTGGACAGATACGCAGTATTTT

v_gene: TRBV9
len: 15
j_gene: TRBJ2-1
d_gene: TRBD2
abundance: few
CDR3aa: CASSVRLAGVNEQFF
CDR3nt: TGTGCCAGCAGCGTTCGGCTAGCGGGAGTGAATGAGCAGTTCTTC

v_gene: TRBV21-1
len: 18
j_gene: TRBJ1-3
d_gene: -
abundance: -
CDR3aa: CASSSERHNSSSGNTIYF
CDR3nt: TGTGCCAGCAGCTCCGAGCGGCATAACTCGAGCTCTGGAAACACCATATATTTT

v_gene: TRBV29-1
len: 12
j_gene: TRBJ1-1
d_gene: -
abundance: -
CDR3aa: CSVGLGNTEAFF
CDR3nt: TGCAGCGTTGGTCTAGGGAACACTGAAGCTTTCTTT

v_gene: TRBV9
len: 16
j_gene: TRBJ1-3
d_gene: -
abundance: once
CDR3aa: CASSPTGTLSGNTIYF
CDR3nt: TGTGCCAGCAGCCCTACAGGGACGCTTTCTGGAAACACCATATATTTT

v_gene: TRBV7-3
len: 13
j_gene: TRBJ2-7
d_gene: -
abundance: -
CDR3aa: CASSLNQDTEQYF
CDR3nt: TGTGCCAGCAGCTTAAATCAGGACACCGAGCAGTACTTC

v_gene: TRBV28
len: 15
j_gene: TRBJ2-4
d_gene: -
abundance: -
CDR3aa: CASSYRLLAKNIQYF
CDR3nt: TGTGCCAGCAGTTACAGGTTGTTAGCCAAAAACATTCAGTACTTC

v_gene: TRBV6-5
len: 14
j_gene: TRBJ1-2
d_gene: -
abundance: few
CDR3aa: CASSERGSNYGYTF
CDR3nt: TGTGCCAGCAGCGAGAGGGGGTCTAACTATGGCTACACCTTC

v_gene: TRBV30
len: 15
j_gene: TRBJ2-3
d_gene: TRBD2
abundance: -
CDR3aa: CAWNPPSGRSDTQYF
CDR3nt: TGTGCCTGGAATCCGCCTAGCGGGAGATCAGATACGCAGTATTTT

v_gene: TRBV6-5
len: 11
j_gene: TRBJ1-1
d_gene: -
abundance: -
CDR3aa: CASSSNTEAFF
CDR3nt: TGTGCCAGCAGTTCAAACACTGAAGCTTTCTTT

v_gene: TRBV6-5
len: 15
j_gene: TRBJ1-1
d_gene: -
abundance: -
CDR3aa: CASSTASGWNTEAFF
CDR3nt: TGTGCCAGCAGTACCGCATCGGGGTGGAACACTGAAGCTTTCTTT

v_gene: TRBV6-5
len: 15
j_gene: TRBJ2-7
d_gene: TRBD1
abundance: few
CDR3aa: CASSPQGAQRFEQYF
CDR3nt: TGTGCCAGCAGCCCACAGGGGGCGCAAAGGTTCGAGCAGTACTTC

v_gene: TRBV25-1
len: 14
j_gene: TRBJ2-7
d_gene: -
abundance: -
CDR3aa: CASSESGGLYEQYF
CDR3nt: TGTGCCAGCAGTGAATCGGGGGGCCTCTACGAGCAGTACTTC

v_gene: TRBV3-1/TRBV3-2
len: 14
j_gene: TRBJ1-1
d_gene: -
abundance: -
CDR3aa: CASSQEAPTAEAFF
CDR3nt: TGTGCCAGCAGCCAAGAAGCCCCAACGGCTGAAGCTTTCTTT

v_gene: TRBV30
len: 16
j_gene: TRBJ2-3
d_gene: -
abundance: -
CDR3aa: CAWSVLQSGRTDTQYF
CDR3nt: TGTGCCTGGAGTGTACTCCAAAGCGGGCGCACAGATACGCAGTATTTT

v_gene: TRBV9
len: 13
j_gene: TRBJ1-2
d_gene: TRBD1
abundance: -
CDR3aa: CASSKDRVGGYTF
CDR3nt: TGTGCCAGCTCCAAGGACAGGGTAGGCGGCTACACCTTC

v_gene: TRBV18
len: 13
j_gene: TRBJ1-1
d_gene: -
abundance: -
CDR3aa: CASSPPDKPEAFF
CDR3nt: TGTGCCAGCTCACCACCCGACAAACCAGAAGCTTTCTTT

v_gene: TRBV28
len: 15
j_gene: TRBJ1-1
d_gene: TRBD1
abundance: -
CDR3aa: CASSWTGRGNTEAFF
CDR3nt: TGTGCCAGCAGTTGGACAGGACGGGGGAACACTGAAGCTTTCTTT

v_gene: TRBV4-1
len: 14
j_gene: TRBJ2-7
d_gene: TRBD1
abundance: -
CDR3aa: CASSQETGGYEQYF
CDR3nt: TGCGCCAGCAGCCAAGAGACAGGGGGATATGAGCAGTACTTC

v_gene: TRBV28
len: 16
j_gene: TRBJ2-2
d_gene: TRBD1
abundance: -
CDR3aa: CASSLLGTALTGELFF
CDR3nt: TGTGCCAGCAGTTTATTGGGGACAGCCCTAACCGGGGAGCTGTTTTTT

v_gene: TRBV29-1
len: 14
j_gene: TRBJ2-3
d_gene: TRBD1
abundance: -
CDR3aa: CSVDDRGYTDTQYF
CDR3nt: TGCAGCGTTGATGACAGGGGATACACAGATACGCAGTATTTT

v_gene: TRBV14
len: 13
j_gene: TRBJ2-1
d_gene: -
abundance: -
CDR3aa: CASSQGRVHEQFF
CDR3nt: TGTGCCAGCAGCCAAGGAAGAGTGCATGAGCAGTTCTTC

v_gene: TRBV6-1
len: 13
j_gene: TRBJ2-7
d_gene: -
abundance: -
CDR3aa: CASSEMAAYEQYF
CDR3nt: TGTGCCAGCAGTGAAATGGCAGCCTACGAGCAGTACTTC

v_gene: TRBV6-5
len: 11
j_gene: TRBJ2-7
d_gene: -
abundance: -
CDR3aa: CASSRAYEQYF
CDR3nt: TGTGCCAGCAGCAGGGCGTACGAGCAGTACTTC

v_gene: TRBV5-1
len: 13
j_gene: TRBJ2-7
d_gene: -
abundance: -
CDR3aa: CASSTGQMGEQYF
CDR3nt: TGCGCCAGCAGCACTGGACAGATGGGCGAGCAGTACTTC

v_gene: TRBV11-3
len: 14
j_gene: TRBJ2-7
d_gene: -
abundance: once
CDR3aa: CASSPSRDSYEQYF
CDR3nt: TGTGCCAGCAGCCCCAGCCGGGACTCCTACGAGCAGTACTTC

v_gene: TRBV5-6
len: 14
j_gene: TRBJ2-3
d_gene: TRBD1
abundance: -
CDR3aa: CASSSGQGTDTQYF
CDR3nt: TGTGCCAGCAGCTCGGGACAGGGCACAGATACGCAGTATTTT

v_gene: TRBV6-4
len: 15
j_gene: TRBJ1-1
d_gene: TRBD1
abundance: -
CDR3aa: CASSPGQGGNTEAFF
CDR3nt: TGTGCCAGCAGCCCGGGACAGGGTGGAAACACTGAAGCTTTCTTT

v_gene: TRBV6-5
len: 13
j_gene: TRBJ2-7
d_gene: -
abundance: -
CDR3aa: CASGGNGPYEQYF
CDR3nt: TGTGCCAGCGGCGGGAACGGCCCCTACGAGCAGTACTTC

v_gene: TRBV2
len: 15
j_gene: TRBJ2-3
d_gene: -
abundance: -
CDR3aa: CASSEIGQGTDTQYF
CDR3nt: TGTGCCAGCAGTGAGATTGGGCAGGGTACAGATACGCAGTATTTT

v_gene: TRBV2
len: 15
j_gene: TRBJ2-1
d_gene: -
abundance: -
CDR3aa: CASSEIGTFGNEQFF
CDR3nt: TGTGCCAGCAGTGAAATCGGGACATTCGGCAATGAGCAGTTCTTC

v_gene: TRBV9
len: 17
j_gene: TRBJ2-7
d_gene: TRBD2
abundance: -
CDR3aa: CASSPQRGTVASYEQYF
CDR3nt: TGTGCCAGCAGCCCACAGCGGGGGACGGTGGCTTCCTACGAGCAGTACTTC

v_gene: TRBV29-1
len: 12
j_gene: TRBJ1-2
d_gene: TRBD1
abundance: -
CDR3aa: CSGGQENYGYTF
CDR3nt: TGCAGCGGGGGACAGGAGAACTATGGCTACACCTTC

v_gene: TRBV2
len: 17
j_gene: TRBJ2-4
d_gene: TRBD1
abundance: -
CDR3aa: CASSGQGESLAKNIQYF
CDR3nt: TGTGCCAGCAGCGGACAGGGAGAAAGCCTAGCCAAAAACATTCAGTACTTC

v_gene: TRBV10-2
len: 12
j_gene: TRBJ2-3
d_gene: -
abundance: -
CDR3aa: CASGRQGDTQYF
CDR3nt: TGCGCCAGCGGGCGCCAGGGAGATACGCAGTATTTT

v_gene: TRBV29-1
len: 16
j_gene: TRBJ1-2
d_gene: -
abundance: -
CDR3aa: CSVEDLPGLDYNGYTF
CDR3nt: TGCAGCGTTGAAGACCTCCCAGGGTTGGACTACAATGGCTACACCTTC

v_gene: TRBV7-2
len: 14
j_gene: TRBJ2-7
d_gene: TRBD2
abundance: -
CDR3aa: CASSEALAAYEQYF
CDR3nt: TGTGCCAGCAGCGAAGCACTAGCGGCCTACGAGCAGTACTTC

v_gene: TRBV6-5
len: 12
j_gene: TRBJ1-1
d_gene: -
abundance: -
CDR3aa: CASKPENTEAFF
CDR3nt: TGTGCCAGCAAACCAGAGAACACTGAAGCTTTCTTT

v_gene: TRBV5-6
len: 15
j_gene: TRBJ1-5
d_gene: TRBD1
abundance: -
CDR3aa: CASSLGWAGGQPQHF
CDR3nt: TGTGCCAGCAGCTTGGGGTGGGCAGGGGGTCAGCCCCAGCATTTT